This T cell receptor beta chain was observed in a study of T-cell memory formation after mild COVID-19. In TCRdb, the 5' RACE reads were re-called with MiXCR into one record per CDR3 protein. Of roughly 310,000 distinct CDR3 sequences listed, about a sixth are singletons. Germline V gene data show CDR1 as KGHSH and CDR2 as LQKENI. The CDR3 is made up of 15 amino acids. Germline trimming cut 4 bases from V and 5 bases from J; bases unmatched to any gene: 7. This TCR was recovered from a man between 18 and 29 years old who had mild COVID-19 (a few samples of this study predate the infection). Cell type and time point are not known. This rearrangement joins TRBV18 to TRBJ1-1; TRBD1 agrees at 10 bases. Sequencing was done on a sample of PBMCs or a T cell subset sorted from them (not recorded which). In nucleotides, the CDR3 is TGTGCCAGCTCACTCGCCGGGACAGGGGTTACTGAAGCTTTCTTT. Translation: CASSLAGTGVTEAFF.